This T cell receptor beta chain was identified in a study of cytomegalovirus exposure and HLA in healthy donors. General observations from the study: HLA allele associations emerged for 15,000 to 20,000 TCR beta sequences in a later analysis, at 0.05 false discovery rate. Later analysis demonstrated an association between a missense DCLRE1C variant and TCR beta V- and J-gene trimming. Earlier analysis found most TCR beta V segments productive about 87% or about 30% of the time.

The PCR had 60 Vbeta and 13 Jbeta primers. TCRdb's table, derived via immunoSEQ multiplex PCR, lists solely in-frame clones and lacks some. The sample yields approximately 150,000 clones, around 80% seen once. Comment on this clone: Its target is not known.

Despite likely unrecorded immune exposures, the donors were nominally healthy at the time of sampling. This CDR3 is 16 amino acids long. V lost 7 bases, J lost 3 bases, and 13 bases stayed unmatched. The germline gives CDR1 MNHNY, CDR2 SVGAGI (reference sequence). The chain uses TRBV6-6 and TRBJ2-3; TRBD1 matches at 7 bases. This receptor was taken from a woman in her thirties or forties in good health and CMV-seronegative. Source material: PBMCs. The CDR3, as DNA: TGTGCCAGCAATCTCCCCCAGGGGGTAGGAACAGATACGCAGTATTTT. It specifies CASNLPQGVGTDTQYF.